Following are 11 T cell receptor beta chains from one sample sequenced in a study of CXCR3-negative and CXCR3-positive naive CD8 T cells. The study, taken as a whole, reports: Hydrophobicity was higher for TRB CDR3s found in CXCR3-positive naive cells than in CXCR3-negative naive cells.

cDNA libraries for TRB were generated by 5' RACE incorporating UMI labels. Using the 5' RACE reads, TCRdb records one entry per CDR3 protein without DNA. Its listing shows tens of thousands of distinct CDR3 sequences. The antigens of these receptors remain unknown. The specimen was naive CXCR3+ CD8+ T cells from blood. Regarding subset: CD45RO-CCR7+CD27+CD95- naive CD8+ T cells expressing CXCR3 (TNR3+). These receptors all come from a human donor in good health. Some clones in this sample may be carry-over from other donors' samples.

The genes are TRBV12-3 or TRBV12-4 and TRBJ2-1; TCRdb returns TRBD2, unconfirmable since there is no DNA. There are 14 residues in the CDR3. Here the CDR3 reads CASSLTGGLDEQFF.

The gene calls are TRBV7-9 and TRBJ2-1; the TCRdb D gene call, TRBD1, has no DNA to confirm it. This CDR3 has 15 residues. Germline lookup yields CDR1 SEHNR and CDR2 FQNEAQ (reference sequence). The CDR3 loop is CASSLKGTRYNEQFF.

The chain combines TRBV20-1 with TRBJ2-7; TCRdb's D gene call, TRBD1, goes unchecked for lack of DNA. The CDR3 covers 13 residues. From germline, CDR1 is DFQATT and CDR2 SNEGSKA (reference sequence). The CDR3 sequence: CSAGGTQTYEQYF.

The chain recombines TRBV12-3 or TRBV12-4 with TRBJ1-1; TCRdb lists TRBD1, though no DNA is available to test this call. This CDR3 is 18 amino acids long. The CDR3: CASSPPRGRRGWDTEAFF.

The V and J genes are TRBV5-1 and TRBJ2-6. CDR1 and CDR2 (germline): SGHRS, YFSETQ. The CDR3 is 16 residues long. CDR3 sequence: CASSFSAFSGANVLTF.

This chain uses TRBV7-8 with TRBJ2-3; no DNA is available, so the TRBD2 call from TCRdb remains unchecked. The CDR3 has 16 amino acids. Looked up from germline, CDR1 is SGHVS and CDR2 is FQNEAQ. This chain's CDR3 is CASSFGGALSTDTQYF.

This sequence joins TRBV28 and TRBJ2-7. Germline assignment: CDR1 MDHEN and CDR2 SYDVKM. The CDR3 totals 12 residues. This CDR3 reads CASSLGSTEQYF. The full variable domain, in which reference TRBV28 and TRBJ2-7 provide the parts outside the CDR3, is DVKVTQSSRYLVKRTGEKVFLECVQDMDHENMFWYRQDPGLGLRLIYFSYDVKMKEKGDIPEGYSVSREKKERFSLILESASTNQTSMYLCASSLGSTEQYFGPGTRLTVT.

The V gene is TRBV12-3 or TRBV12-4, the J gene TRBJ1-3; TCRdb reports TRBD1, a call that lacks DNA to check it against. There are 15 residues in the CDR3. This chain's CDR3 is CASSAGLGSGNTIYF.

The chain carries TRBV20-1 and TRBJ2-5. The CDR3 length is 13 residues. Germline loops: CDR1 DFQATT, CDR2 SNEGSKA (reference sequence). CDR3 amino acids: CSATPTGRLTQYF.

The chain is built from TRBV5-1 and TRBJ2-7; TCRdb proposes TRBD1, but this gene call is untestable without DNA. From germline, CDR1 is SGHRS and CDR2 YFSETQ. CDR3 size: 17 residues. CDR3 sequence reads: CASSLKIDRGRDYEQYF.

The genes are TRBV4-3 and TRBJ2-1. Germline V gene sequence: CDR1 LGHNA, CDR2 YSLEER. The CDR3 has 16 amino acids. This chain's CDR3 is CASSQEVRSSYNEQFF.